This T cell receptor beta chain emerged from a study of shared clonotypes between healthy human individuals. In the authors' methods: Owing to the provision of junction-only sequences devoid of quality scores by immunoSEQ, filtering differed. The assay was immunoSEQ multiplex PCR, and TCRdb's table has in-frame clones only and misses some. The V and J calls and clone size are taken from that table; D and trimming were inferred from the DNA. The data hold over a million clones, with 75% to 80% observed a single time. Trimming left V 3 bases short and J 4 bases short, with 23 bases between. This CDR3 contains 18 residues. CDR1 is SEHNR, CDR2 FQNEAQ, per germline (reference sequence).

The sample consisted of memory CD4+ T cells from PBMCs. Regarding subset: CD45RA-negative fraction. This sequence originates from a man aged 18 to 29 in good health. Some clones in this sample may be carry-over from other donors' samples. The V call is TRBV7-9, the J call TRBJ2-3; TRBD1 or TRBD2 may be the D gene (6 bases each). The CDR3 region is CASSFFRLGSRGADTQYF. The CDR3 DNA follows: TGTGCCAGCAGCTTCTTCAGACTAGGATCTAGGGGGGCAGATACGCAGTATTTT.